The T cell receptor beta chain under discussion was sequenced for a study of cytomegalovirus exposure and HLA in healthy donors. Vbeta (60) and Jbeta (13) primers were used in the PCR. Here immunoSEQ multiplex PCR was the method, and the copy in TCRdb shows in-frame clones only, minus some. Counted here are roughly 98,000 clones, 65% to 85% occurring once; the ten biggest clones make up more than 2.5%. On this clone: Its antigen is currently unknown.

V gave up 9 bases and J gave up 3 bases, with 14 bases separating them. The length of the CDR3 is 13 residues. Germline loops: CDR1 LNHDA, CDR2 SQIVND (reference sequence). Study-wide findings and caveats: It was only CMV serostatus that was available as immune exposure information. Trimming of TCR beta V- and J-genes showed a link, identified in a later analysis, to a missense DCLRE1C variant.

Sample: PBMCs. This chain connects TRBV19 to TRBJ2-5, with D tentatively TRBD2 (5 bases). The clonotype comes from a female donor in good health and CMV-seropositive. The CDR3 is CASTPEGKETQYF. In nucleotides, the CDR3 is TGTGCCAGCACTCCTGAGGGAAAAGAGACCCAGTACTTC.